Listed below are T cell receptor beta chains from one sample, sequenced in a study of blood T cell repertoires in COVID-19. The table came from immunoSEQ multiplex PCR; TCRdb's copy has only in-frame clones and leaves some out. In the table there are approximately 260,000 clones, approximately 85% of which are singletons. Input material: peripheral blood. These receptors were obtained from a woman in her seventies with acute or convalescent COVID-19. The CDR3 runs from the conserved cysteine through the conserved F or W. Each record gives: V gene, clone size, D gene, J gene, CDR3 DNA, CDR3 protein. A D gene is named only where the DNA matches it firmly. Some rows mark clone size as missing; the rest say once, few, many or name a class of expanded clone.

TRBV23-1	NA	NA	TRBJ1-4	TGCGCCAGCGGGCATCCCCCAACTAATGAAAAACTGTTTTTT	CASGHPPTNEKLFF
TRBV5-4	NA	TRBD1	TRBJ2-2	TGTGCCAGCACCAGACAGGGGGCGGGCCGTACCGGGGAGCTGTTTTTT	CASTRQGAGRTGELFF
TRBV2	once	TRBD1	TRBJ2-2	TGTGCCAGCAGTCAGGGGGCAACCGGGGAGCTGTTTTTT	CASSQGATGELFF
TRBV7-8	NA	NA	TRBJ2-2	TGTGCCAGCAGCTTAGGAGGGGGCACCGGGGAGCTGTTTTTT	CASSLGGGTGELFF
TRBV6-5	NA	TRBD1	TRBJ1-2	TGTGCCAGCAGTACCAGGGGGCGAAGGTCTGGCACCTTC	CASSTRGRRSGTF
TRBV4-2	NA	NA	TRBJ2-1	TGTGCCAGCAGCCAAAGGGGGGGCAGTAATGAGCAGTTCTTC	CASSQRGGSNEQFF
TRBV27	NA	TRBD1	TRBJ2-7	TGTGCCAGCAGTTCCTCGTCAGGGGGATCCTACTACGAGCAGTACTTC	CASSSSSGGSYYEQYF
TRBV15	NA	TRBD2	TRBJ2-7	TGTGCCACCAGCAGAGCCTTCAGCGGGGCTTCCTACGAGCAGTACTTC	CATSRAFSGASYEQYF
TRBV2	once	TRBD1	TRBJ2-6	TGTGCCAGCAGTGGGGCAGGGGGCGCTGGGGCCAACGTCCTGACTTTC	CASSGAGGAGANVLTF
TRBV27	NA	TRBD1	TRBJ2-2	TGTGCCAGCAGGGGGACAGGGGGGACCGGGGAGCTGTTTTTT	CASRGTGGTGELFF
TRBV5-5	NA	TRBD1	TRBJ1-3	TGTGCCAGCAGCTGGGAACGGACAGGGGGCGGAAACACCATATATTTT	CASSWERTGGGNTIYF
TRBV4-2	NA	NA	TRBJ2-1	TGTGCCAGCAGCCAAGATGAGGCGACTAGGGGCCATGAGCAGTTCTTC	CASSQDEATRGHEQFF
TRBV12-3/TRBV12-4	NA	NA	TRBJ1-2	TGTGCCAGCAGTAAGGACATAAACTATGGCTACACCTTC	CASSKDINYGYTF
TRBV2	NA	NA	TRBJ2-5	TGTGCCAGCAGGTCTCAGACAGCACAAGAGACCCAGTACTTC	CASRSQTAQETQYF
TRBV3-1/TRBV3-2	NA	NA	TRBJ1-1	TGTGCCAGCACCCTGAAGACAGGCCTGAACACTGAAGCTTTCTTT	CASTLKTGLNTEAFF
TRBV9	few	NA	TRBJ2-1	TGTGCCAGCGGGATAGCCCCGGAGGGTGAGCAGTTCTTC	CASGIAPEGEQFF
TRBV10-3	NA	NA	TRBJ1-2	TGTGCCATCAGTGCGCTCCAACGGGGTGACGGCTACACCTTC	CAISALQRGDGYTF
TRBV7-6	NA	NA	TRBJ2-7	TGTGCCAGCAGCTTAGAACCGGGCAGGGTCTTCGAGCAGTACTTC	CASSLEPGRVFEQYF
TRBV3-1/TRBV3-2	once	NA	TRBJ1-6	TGTGCCAGCAGCCAAAGGGGGGGGGATAATTCACCCCTCCACTTT	CASSQRGGDNSPLHF
TRBV3-1/TRBV3-2	NA	NA	TRBJ2-6	TGTGCCAGCAGCCAAGAACGGGTCTCTGGGGCCAACGTCCTGACTTTC	CASSQERVSGANVLTF
TRBV3-1/TRBV3-2	NA	NA	TRBJ1-2	TGTGCCAGCAGCCAAGGGGAGTATGGCTACACCTTC	CASSQGEYGYTF
TRBV6-6	NA	TRBD1	TRBJ2-2	TGTGCCAGCACCATAGCTACAGGGGGTGGGACCGGGGAGCTGTTTTTT	CASTIATGGGTGELFF
TRBV19	NA	NA	TRBJ2-7	TGTGCCAGTAGTCCATACCAGTGGGGGCCCTCCTACGAGCAGTACTTC	CASSPYQWGPSYEQYF
TRBV3-1/TRBV3-2	NA	TRBD1	TRBJ1-2	TGTGCCAGCAGCCCCGGACAGGGGCCCACGTCCGGCGGCTACACCTTC	CASSPGQGPTSGGYTF
TRBV5-1	once	NA	TRBJ1-5	TGCGCCAGCAGCTTGGGAGGGATGAGCAATCAGCCCCAGCATTTT	CASSLGGMSNQPQHF
TRBV7-8	NA	NA	TRBJ1-4	TGTGCCAGCAGCCCCGGGGGAGGCGAAAAACTGTTTTTT	CASSPGGGEKLFF
TRBV5-1	NA	TRBD2	TRBJ2-1	TGCGCCAGCAGCTTGCTGCGGGGGGATCTACACAATGAGCAGTTCTTC	CASSLLRGDLHNEQFF
TRBV19	NA	TRBD1	TRBJ1-5	TGTGCCAGTAGTATACCCGGACAGGCGACCCAATATAGCAATCAGCCCCAGCATTTT	CASSIPGQATQYSNQPQHF
TRBV25-1	NA	NA	TRBJ1-2	TGTGCCAGCAGTGAATGGGGGGATGGCTACACCTTC	CASSEWGDGYTF
TRBV9	NA	NA	TRBJ2-7	TGTGCCAGCAGCGTAGGGCAGGGGACCTTGGGCGAGCAGTACTTC	CASSVGQGTLGEQYF
TRBV6-1	NA	TRBD2	TRBJ2-2	TGTGCCAGCAGTGACCAGGGAGGGGGGGAGCTGTTTTTT	CASSDQGGGELFF
TRBV5-1	NA	TRBD1	TRBJ2-7	TGCGCCAGCACCCCGGGGACAGGAGGTAACGAGCAGTACTTC	CASTPGTGGNEQYF
TRBV6-6	once	NA	TRBJ1-4	TGTGCCAGCAGTTACAGTTTTCGGGAAAAACTGTTTTTT	CASSYSFREKLFF
TRBV2	NA	NA	TRBJ1-3	TGTGCCAGCAGCACAGGGTTCTCTGGAAACACCATATATTTT	CASSTGFSGNTIYF